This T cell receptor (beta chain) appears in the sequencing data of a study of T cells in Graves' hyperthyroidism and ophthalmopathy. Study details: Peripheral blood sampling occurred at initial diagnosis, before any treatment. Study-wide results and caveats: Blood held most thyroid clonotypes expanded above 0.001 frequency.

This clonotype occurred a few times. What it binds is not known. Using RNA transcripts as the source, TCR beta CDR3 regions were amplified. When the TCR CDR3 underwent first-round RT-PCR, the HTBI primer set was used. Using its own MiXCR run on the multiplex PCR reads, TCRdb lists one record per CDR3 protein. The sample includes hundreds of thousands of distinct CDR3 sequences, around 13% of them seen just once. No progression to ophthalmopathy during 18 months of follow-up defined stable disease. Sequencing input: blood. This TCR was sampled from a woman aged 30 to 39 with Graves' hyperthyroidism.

The CDR3 protein is CASSQVTGRAGNTIYF. As DNA, the CDR3 is TGTGCCAGCAGCCAAGTTACAGGGCGGGCTGGAAACACCATATATTTT. V gene TRBV4-2 combines with J gene TRBJ1-3; D perhaps matches TRBD1 (6 bases). The CDR3 runs to 16 residues. The V end lost 1 base, the J end lost 2 bases, and 12 bases lay between the germline ends. From germline, CDR1 is LGHNA and CDR2 YNFKEQ.